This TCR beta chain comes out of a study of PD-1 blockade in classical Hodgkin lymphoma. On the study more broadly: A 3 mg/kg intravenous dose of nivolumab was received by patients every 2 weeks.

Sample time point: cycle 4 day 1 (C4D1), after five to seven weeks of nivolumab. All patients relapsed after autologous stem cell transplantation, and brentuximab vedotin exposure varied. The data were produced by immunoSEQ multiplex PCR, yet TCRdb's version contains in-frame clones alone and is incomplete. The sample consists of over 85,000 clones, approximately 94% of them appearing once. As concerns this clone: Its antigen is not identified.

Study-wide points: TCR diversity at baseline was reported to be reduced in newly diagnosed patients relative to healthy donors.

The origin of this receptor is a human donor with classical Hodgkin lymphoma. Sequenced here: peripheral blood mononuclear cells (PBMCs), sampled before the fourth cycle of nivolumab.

The DNA for the CDR3 is TGCGCCAGCAGTGAGACAAGGACTAGCGGGAGAAACATTCAGTACTTC. Translation: CASSETRTSGRNIQYF. The rearrangement uses TRBV10-2 and TRBJ2-4; 13 bases map to TRBD2. This CDR3 has 16 amino acids. Germline V gives CDR1 WSHSY, CDR2 SAAADI. V was clipped by 2 bases and J by 6 bases; unmatched bases: 4.